A single sample gave rise to the 12 T cell receptor beta chains below, sequenced in a study of blood T cell repertoires in COVID-19. Only in-frame clones appear in the TCRdb table, and some are missing; sequencing was by immunoSEQ multiplex PCR. The table lists more than 65,000 clones, roughly 80% of them singletons, with 30% to 40% in the top ten. The sample comprised peripheral blood. These receptors originate from a woman aged 70-85 years with acute or convalescent COVID-19.

The V call is TRBV6-1, the J call TRBJ2-3; the match to TRBD1 covers 7 bases. After removal of 4 bases from V and 5 bases from J, the junction contained 15 bases not matched to a gene. The length of the CDR3 is 17 residues. Germline V gene lookup returns CDR1 MNHNS and CDR2 SASEGT. The CDR3 nucleotides read TGTGCCAGCAGTGGGCCTCAGACAGGGCCCTGGGGAGATACGCAGTATTTT. Protein sequence: CASSGPQTGPWGDTQYF.

In DNA, the CDR3 is TGTGCCAGCAGCTTCCTTCAGGGTGCCTATAATTCACCCCTCCACTTT. It encodes CASSFLQGAYNSPLHF. The J gene is TRBJ1-6, the V gene TRBV5-5, with D possibly TRBD1 on 5 matching bases. V shed 2 bases and J shed 2 bases, with 11 bases lying between them. CDR1 is SGHKS, CDR2 YYEKEE, per germline (reference sequence). The CDR3 sequence is 16 residues long.

This rearrangement joins TRBV25-1 to TRBJ2-3; TRBD2 aligns across 9 bases. The germline gives CDR1 MGHDK, CDR2 SYGVNS. Trimming at V came to 5 bases and at J to 6 bases, leaving 9 bases not matched to a gene. The CDR3 has 15 amino acids. CDR3 in DNA: TGTGCCAGCAGTATTTCCGCGGGAGGGCCTGATACGCAGTATTTT. Translated, it gives CASSISAGGPDTQYF. Based on the CDR3 plus reference TRBV25-1 and TRBJ2-3, the full variable domain is EADIYQTPRYLVIGTGKKITLECSQTMGHDKMYWYQQDPGMELHLIHYSYGVNSTEKGDLSSESTVSRIRTEHFPLTLESARPSHTSQYLCASSISAGGPDTQYFGPGTRLTVL.

The chain uses TRBV10-3 and TRBJ2-7; maybe TRBD2 (5 bases). The CDR3 runs 15 residues. With 0 bases removed from V and 2 bases from J, the gap between germline ends came to 11 bases. Germline-derived CDR1 and CDR2 are ENHRY and SYGVKD. The CDR3 is CAISESTGIAYEQYF. The CDR3 nucleotides read TGTGCCATCAGTGAGTCGACCGGGATCGCCTACGAGCAGTACTTC.

This chain links TRBV7-6 with TRBJ2-1, with D possibly being TRBD2 (6 bases). Trimming took off 0 bases at V and 4 bases at J, with 10 bases between the two ends. Germline CDR1 is SGHVS and CDR2 is FNYEAQ. This CDR3 spans 15 amino acids. The CDR3 sequence is CASSLARETYNEQFF. The CDR3 region has the DNA TGTGCCAGCAGCTTAGCGCGGGAAACATACAATGAGCAGTTCTTC.

This chain links TRBV7-2 with TRBJ1-2; unclear D gene. V was trimmed by 6 bases and J by 7 bases, leaving 21 bases between them. This CDR3 region has 15 residues. The germline gives CDR1 SGHTA, CDR2 FQGNSA. The CDR3 DNA is TGTGCCAGCAGTTCCGACCTCCGGGGTTCGGGTGGCTACACCTTC. Its protein is CASSSDLRGSGGYTF.

The chain carries TRBV19 and TRBJ2-7; TRBD2 is a possible D gene (6 bases). There are 13 residues in the CDR3. V gave up 6 bases and J gave up 5 bases, with 14 bases separating them. Per the germline V gene, CDR1 is LNHDA and CDR2 is SQIVND (reference sequence). CDR3 in amino acids: CASSRGTFDEQYF. Written as DNA, the CDR3 is TGTGCCAGTAGCCGCGGGACTTTCGACGAGCAGTACTTC.

V usage is TRBV5-1 and J usage is TRBJ2-1; 12 bases are a match to TRBD2. The CDR3 is 16 residues long. The V gene end was trimmed by 5 bases and the J gene end by 7 bases; junction bases not matched to a gene: 10. Looked up from germline, CDR1 is SGHRS and CDR2 is YFSETQ. The CDR3 region is CASSPGLAGPSNEQFF. In DNA form, the CDR3 reads TGCGCCAGCAGTCCTGGACTAGCGGGACCAAGTAATGAGCAGTTCTTC.

V and J are TRBV18 and TRBJ1-2, with 8 positions matching TRBD1. The germline V gene encodes CDR1 KGHSH and CDR2 LQKENI. J gave up 4 bases and V 3 bases, and 4 bases lay outside the gene matches. This CDR3 comprises 14 residues. In DNA form, the CDR3 reads TGTGCCAGCTCACCGGACAGGGTTGGCTATGGCTACACCTTC. This translates into CASSPDRVGYGYTF.

The V call is TRBV19, the J call TRBJ1-4; 9 bases match TRBD1. Looked up from germline, CDR1 is LNHDA and CDR2 is SQIVND (reference sequence). The CDR3 is 15 amino acids. V shed 4 bases, J shed 5 bases, and the junction held 5 bases outside the gene matches. CDR3 amino acids: CASSTQGAKNEKLFF. Written as DNA, the CDR3 is TGTGCCAGTAGTACACAGGGGGCGAAGAATGAAAAACTGTTTTTT.

This clone turned up a few times. The chain links TRBV12-3 or TRBV12-4 to TRBJ2-7; weak D call: TRBD1 (5 bases). The CDR3 extends over 13 amino acids. The V gene lost 1 base and the J gene lost 2 bases, with 6 bases spanning the gap. As DNA, the CDR3 is TGTGCCAGCAGTTTAGGACAGACCTACGAGCAGTACTTC. It translates to CASSLGQTYEQYF.

The rearrangement joins TRBV4-2 to TRBJ1-4; D is perhaps TRBD1 (6 bases). Looked up from germline, CDR1 is LGHNA and CDR2 is YNFKEQ. The length of the CDR3 is 17 residues. The V and J ends lost 0 bases and 4 bases respectively, with 15 bases between them. The CDR3: CASSQDAGGARNEKLFF. The CDR3 DNA follows: TGTGCCAGCAGCCAAGATGCGGGGGGCGCGCGTAATGAAAAACTGTTTTTT.